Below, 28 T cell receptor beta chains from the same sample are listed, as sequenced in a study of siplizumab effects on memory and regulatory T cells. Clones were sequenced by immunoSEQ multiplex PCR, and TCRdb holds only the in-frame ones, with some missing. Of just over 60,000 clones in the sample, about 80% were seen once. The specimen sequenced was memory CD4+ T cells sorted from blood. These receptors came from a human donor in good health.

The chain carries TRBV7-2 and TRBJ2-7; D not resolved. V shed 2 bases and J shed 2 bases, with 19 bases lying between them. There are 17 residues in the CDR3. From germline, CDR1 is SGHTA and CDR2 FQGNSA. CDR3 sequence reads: CASSLRGVSDGTYEQYF. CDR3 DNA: TGTGCCAGCAGCTTACGAGGCGTTTCAGACGGCACCTACGAGCAGTACTTC.

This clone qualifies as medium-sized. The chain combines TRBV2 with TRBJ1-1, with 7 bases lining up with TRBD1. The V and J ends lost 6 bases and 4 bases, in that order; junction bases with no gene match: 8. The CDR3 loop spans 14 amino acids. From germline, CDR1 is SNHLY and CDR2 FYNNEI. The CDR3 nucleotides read TGTGCCAGCAGGGCATTACAGGGGACCACTGAAGCTTTCTTT. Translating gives CASRALQGTTEAFF.

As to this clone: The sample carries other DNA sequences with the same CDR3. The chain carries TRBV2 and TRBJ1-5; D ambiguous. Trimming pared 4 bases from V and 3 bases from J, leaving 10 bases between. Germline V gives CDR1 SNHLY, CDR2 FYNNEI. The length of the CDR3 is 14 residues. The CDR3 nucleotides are TGTGCCAGCAGTGGAGAAGGGTCCAATCAGCCCCAGCATTTT. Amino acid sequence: CASSGEGSNQPQHF.

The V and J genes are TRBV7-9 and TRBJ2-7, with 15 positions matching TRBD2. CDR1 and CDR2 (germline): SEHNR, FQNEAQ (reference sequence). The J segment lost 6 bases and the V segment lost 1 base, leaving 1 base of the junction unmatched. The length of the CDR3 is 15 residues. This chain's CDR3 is CASSLEGLAGGEQYF. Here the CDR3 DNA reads TGTGCCAGCAGCTTAGAGGGACTAGCGGGGGGCGAGCAGTACTTC.

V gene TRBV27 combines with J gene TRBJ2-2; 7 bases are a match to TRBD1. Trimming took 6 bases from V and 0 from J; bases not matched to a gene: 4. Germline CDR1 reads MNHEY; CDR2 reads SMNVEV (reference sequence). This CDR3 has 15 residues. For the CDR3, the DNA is TGTGCCAGCAGCCCCAGGGGGACGAACACCGGGGAGCTGTTTTTT. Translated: CASSPRGTNTGELFF.

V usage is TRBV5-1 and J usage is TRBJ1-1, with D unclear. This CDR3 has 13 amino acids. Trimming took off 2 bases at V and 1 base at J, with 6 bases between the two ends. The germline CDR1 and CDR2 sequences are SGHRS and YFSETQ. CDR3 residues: CASSFRWNTEAFF. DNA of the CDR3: TGCGCCAGCAGCTTCAGGTGGAACACTGAAGCTTTCTTT.

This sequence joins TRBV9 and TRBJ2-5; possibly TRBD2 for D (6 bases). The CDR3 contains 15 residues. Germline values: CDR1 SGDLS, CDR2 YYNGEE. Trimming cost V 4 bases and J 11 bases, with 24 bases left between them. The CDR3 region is CASSPGVEGYLEQYF. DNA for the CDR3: TGTGCCAGCAGCCCCGGGGTGGAGGGCTACTTAGAGCAGTACTTC.

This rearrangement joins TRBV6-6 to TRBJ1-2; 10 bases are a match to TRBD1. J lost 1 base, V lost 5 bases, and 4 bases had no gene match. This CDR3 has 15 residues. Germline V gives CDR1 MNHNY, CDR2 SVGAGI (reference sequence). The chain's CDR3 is CASSRQGALNYGYTF. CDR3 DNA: TGTGCCAGCAGTAGACAGGGGGCCCTTAACTATGGCTACACCTTC.

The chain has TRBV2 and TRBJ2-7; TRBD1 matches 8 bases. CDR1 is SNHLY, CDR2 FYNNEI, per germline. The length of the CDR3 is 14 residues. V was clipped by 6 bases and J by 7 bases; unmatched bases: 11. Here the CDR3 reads CASRGQVFSGEQYF. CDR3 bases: TGTGCCAGCAGGGGACAGGTTTTCTCGGGGGAGCAGTACTTC.

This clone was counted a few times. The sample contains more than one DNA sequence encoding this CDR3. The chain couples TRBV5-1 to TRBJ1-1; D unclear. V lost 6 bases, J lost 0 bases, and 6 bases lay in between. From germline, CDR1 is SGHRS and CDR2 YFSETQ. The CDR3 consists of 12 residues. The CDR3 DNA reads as TGCGCCAGCAAAGATGTGAACACTGAAGCTTTCTTT. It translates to CASKDVNTEAFF.

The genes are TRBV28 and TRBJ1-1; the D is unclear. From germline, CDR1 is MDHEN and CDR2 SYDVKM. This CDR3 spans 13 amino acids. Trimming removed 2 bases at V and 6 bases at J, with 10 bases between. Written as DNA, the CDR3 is TGTGCCAGCAGTTTAGAGGGATGGTCTGAAGCTTTCTTT. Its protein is CASSLEGWSEAFF.

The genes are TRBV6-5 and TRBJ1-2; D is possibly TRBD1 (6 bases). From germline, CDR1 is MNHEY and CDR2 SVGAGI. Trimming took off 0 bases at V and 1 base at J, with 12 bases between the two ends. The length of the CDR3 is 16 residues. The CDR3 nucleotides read TGTGCCAGCAGTTACTCAACAGGGCCGTTTAACTATGGCTACACCTTC. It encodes CASSYSTGPFNYGYTF.

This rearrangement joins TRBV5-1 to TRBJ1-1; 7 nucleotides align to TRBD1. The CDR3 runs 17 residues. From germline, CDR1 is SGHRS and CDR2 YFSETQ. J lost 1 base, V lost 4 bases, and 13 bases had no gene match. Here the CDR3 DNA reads TGCGCCAGCAGCCCCCAGCCTCAACAGGGGACGAACACTGAAGCTTTCTTT. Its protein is CASSPQPQQGTNTEAFF.

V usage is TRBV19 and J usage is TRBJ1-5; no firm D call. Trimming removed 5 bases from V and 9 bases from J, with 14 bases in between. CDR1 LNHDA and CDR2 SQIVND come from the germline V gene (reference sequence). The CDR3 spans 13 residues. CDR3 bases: TGTGCCAGTAGTTTAAAGGGAGGGTGGCCCCAGCATTTT. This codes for CASSLKGGWPQHF.

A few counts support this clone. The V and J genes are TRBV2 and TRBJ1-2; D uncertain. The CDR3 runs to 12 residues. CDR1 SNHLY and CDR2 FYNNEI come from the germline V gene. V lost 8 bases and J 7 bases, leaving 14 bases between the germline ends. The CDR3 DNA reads TGTGCCAGCTCTGTCCAAGTACGTGGCTACACCTTC. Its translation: CASSVQVRGYTF.

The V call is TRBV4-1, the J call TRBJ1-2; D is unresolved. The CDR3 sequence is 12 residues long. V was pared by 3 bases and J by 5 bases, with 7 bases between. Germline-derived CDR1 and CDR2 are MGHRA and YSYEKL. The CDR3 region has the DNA TGCGCCAGCAGCCACCCCCGATATGGCTACACCTTC. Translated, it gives CASSHPRYGYTF.

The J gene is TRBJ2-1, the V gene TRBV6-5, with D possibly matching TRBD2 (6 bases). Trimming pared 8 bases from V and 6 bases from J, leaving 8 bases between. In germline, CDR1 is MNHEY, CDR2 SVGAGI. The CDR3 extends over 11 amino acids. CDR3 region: CASGGINEQFF. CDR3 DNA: TGTGCCAGCGGGGGGATCAATGAGCAGTTCTTC.

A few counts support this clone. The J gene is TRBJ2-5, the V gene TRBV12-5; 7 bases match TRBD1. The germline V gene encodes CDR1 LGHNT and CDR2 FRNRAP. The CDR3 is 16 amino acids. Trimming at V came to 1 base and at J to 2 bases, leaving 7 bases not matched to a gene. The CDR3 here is CASGLGTPGGQETQYF. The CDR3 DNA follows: TGTGCTAGTGGTTTGGGCACCCCAGGGGGTCAAGAGACCCAGTACTTC. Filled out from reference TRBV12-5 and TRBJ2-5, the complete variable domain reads DARVTQTPRHKVTEMGQEVTMRCQPILGHNTVFWYRQTMMQGLELLAYFRNRAPLDDSGMPKDRFSAEMPDATLATLKIQPSEPRDSAVYFCASGLGTPGGQETQYFGPGTRLLVL.

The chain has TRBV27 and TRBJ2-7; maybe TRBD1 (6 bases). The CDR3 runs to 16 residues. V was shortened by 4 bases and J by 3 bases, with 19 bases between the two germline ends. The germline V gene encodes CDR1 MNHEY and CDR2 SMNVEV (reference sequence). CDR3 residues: CASSYRGRDTYYEQYF. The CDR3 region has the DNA TGTGCCAGCAGTTATAGGGGCCGGGACACCTACTACGAGCAGTACTTC.

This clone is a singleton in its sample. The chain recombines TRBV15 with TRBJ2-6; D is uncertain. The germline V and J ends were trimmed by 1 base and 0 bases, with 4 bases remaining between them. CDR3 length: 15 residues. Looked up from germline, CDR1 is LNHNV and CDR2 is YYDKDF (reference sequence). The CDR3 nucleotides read TGTGCCACCAGCAGAGGCGGCTCTGGGGCCAACGTCCTGACTTTC. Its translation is CATSRGGSGANVLTF. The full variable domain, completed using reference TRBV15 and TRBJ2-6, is DAMVIQNPRYQVTQFGKPVTLSCSQTLNHNVMYWYQQKSSQAPKLLFHYYDKDFNNEADTPDNFQSRRPNTSFCFLDIRSPGLGDTAMYLCATSRGGSGANVLTFGAGSRLTVL.

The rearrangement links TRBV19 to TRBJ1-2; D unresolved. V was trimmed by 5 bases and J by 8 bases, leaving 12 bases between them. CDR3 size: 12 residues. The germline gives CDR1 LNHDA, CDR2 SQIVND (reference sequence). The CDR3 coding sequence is TGTGCCAGTAGTCTGGGCGGGGTAGGCTACACCTTC. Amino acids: CASSLGGVGYTF.

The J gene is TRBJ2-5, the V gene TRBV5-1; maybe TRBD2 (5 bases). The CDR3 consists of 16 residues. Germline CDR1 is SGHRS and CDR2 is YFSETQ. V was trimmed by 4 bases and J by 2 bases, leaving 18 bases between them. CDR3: CASSEGLVVAQETQYF. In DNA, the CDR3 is TGCGCCAGCAGCGAGGGTCTGGTAGTGGCACAAGAGACCCAGTACTTC.

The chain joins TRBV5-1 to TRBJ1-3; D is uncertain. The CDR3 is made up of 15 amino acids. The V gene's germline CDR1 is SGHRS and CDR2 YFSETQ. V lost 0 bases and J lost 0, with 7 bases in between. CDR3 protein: CASSLEGNSGNTIYF. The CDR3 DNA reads TGCGCCAGCAGCTTGGAGGGCAACTCTGGAAACACCATATATTTT.

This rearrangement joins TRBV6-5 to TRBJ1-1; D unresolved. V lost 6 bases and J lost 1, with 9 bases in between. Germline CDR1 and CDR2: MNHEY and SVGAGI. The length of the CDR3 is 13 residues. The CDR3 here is CASRGHRNTEAFF. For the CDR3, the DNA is TGTGCCAGCAGGGGCCATAGGAACACTGAAGCTTTCTTT.

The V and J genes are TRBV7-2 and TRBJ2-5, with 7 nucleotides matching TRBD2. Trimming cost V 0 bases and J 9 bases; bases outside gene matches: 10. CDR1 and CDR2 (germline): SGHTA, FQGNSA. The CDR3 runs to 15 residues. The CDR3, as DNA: TGTGCCAGCAGCTTAGCTCGGAGCGGGAATGGGGCCCAGTACTTC. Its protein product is CASSLARSGNGAQYF. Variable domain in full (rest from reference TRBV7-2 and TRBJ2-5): GAGVSQSPSNKVTEKGKDVELRCDPISGHTALYWYRQSLGQGLEFLIYFQGNSAPDKSGLPSDRFSAERTGGSVSTLTIQRTQQEDSAVYLCASSLARSGNGAQYFGPGTRLLVL.

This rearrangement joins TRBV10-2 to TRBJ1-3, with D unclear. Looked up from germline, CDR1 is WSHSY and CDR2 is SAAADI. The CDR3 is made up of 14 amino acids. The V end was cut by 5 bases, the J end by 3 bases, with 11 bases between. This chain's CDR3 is CASSTDGRGNTIYF. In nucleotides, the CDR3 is TGCGCCAGCAGTACGGACGGCCGTGGAAACACCATATATTTT.

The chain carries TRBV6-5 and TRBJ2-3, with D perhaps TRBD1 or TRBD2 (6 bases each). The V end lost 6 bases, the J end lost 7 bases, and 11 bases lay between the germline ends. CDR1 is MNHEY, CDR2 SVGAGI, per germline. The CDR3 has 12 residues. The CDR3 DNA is TGTGCCAGCAGCGCCGGGGGCAATACGCAGTATTTT. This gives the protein CASSAGGNTQYF.

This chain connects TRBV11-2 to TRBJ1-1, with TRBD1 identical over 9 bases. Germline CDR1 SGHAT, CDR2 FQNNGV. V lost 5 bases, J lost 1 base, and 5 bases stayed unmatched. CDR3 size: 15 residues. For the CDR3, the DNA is TGTGCCAGCAGCGAACAGGGGGCTGGGAACACTGAAGCTTTCTTT. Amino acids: CASSEQGAGNTEAFF.